This entry lists 7 T cell receptor beta chains sequenced from one sample in a study of vaccination and CD4 T cells after COVID-19. Their recognized antigens are unknown. CD4+ T cells that had been cultured provided DNA sequenced with the Oncomine TCR Beta short-read assay. TCRdb reanalysed the PCR reads using MiXCR and keeps one entry per CDR3 protein. The sample has around 20,000 distinct CDR3 sequences; 48% are singletons. As to treatment: roughly ten-day PBMC culture with coronavirus spike peptide pools or control peptides (ViraFEST assay). The sequencing input was CD4+ T cells from blood, cultured in vitro. These receptors all stem from a human donor who had recovered from COVID-19.

The count of this clonotype is one. This chain uses TRBV5-4 with TRBJ2-2; no clear D gene. The CDR3 contains 14 residues. Trimming took off 4 bases at V and 7 bases at J, with 14 bases between the two ends. CDR1 is SGHNT and CDR2 is YYREEE in the germline V gene (reference sequence). For the CDR3, the DNA is TGTGCCAGCAGCCGCGACCAAGCTCACGGGGAGCTGTTTTTT. Encoded protein: CASSRDQAHGELFF.

This clonotype showed up just a few times. An end of the junction does not agree with germline; a read error may underlie this. The V call is TRBV7-3, the J call TRBJ1-1, with 8 bases aligning to TRBD1. Germline CDR1 SGHTA, CDR2 FQGTGA. The CDR3 is 15 residues long. CDR3 amino acids: CASSSTGDILTEAFF. DNA for the CDR3: TGTGCCAGCAGCTCGACAGGGGATATTTTGACTGAGGCTTTCTTT.

The chain carries TRBV7-9 and TRBJ2-3, with 11 bases identical to TRBD2. V shed 7 bases and J 5 bases; nucleotides not matched to a gene: 5. The CDR3 is made up of 14 amino acids. Germline assignment: CDR1 SEHNR and CDR2 FQNEAQ (reference sequence). CDR3 loop: CASNFGLAGDTQYF. In nucleotides, the CDR3 is TGTGCCAGCAACTTTGGACTAGCGGGAGATACGCAGTATTTT. The full variable domain, in which reference TRBV7-9 and TRBJ2-3 provide the parts outside the CDR3, is DTGVSQNPRHKITKRGQNVTFRCDPISEHNRLYWYRQTLGQGPEFLTYFQNEAQLEKSRLLSDRFSAERPKGSFSTLEIQRTEQGDSAMYLCASNFGLAGDTQYFGPGTRLTVL.

The chain recombines TRBV18 with TRBJ2-5, with D unclear. V was pared by 0 bases and J by 2 bases, with 7 bases between. This CDR3 contains 14 residues. The V gene's germline CDR1 is KGHSH and CDR2 LQKENI. The CDR3 region has the DNA TGTGCCAGCTCACCACCCGCCCCGCAAGAGACCCAGTACTTC. Its translation: CASSPPAPQETQYF.

A few counts support this clonotype. CDR3 sequence: CSAPPGPGGPTAKNIQYF. The CDR3 DNA reads as TGCAGTGCGCCTCCAGGACCGGGAGGGCCTACTGCCAAAAACATTCAGTACTTC. The chain carries TRBV20-1 and TRBJ2-4, with 8 bases fitting TRBD2. Trimming removed 6 bases from V and 1 base from J; junction bases left unmatched: 17. This CDR3 is 18 amino acids long. Germline V CDR1 and CDR2: DFQATT, SNEGSKA (reference sequence).

The chain employs TRBV24-1 and TRBJ2-2; 10 bases agree with TRBD1. Looked up from germline, CDR1 is KGHDR and CDR2 is SFDVKD. Germline trimming cut 4 bases from V and 6 bases from J; bases unmatched to any gene: 7. The CDR3 covers 16 residues. Here the CDR3 DNA reads TGTGCCACCAGTGAACCGGGACAGGGGAAAGCCGGGGAGCTGTTTTTT. Translating gives CATSEPGQGKAGELFF.

V and J are TRBV7-2 and TRBJ2-7; no reliable D call. The CDR3 extends over 15 amino acids. From germline, CDR1 is SGHTA and CDR2 FQGNSA. V lost 1 base and J lost 4, with 14 bases in between. Written as DNA, the CDR3 is TGTGCCAGCAGCTTAGACACGGTAGCCGGGTACGAGCAGTACTTC. It translates to CASSLDTVAGYEQYF.